One and the same sample provided the 24 T cell receptor beta chains below, sequenced in a study of T cell repertoires in ileal Crohn's disease. TCRdb's copy holds only in-frame clones and misses some; the assay was immunoSEQ multiplex PCR. The data hold approximately 18,000 clones, with 75% to 90% observed a single time. The specimen was ileal tissue. The receptors were gathered from an adult with Crohn's disease.

The CDR3 DNA sequence: TGTGCCAGCAGTCCGACACAAATAGCCAAAAACATTCAGTACTTC. This codes for CASSPTQIAKNIQYF. J is TRBJ2-4 and V is TRBV2, with D unclear. Germline CDR1 is SNHLY and CDR2 is FYNNEI. Trimming stripped 5 bases from V and 0 bases from J, with 11 bases between. CDR3 length equals 15 residues.

The count of this clone is one. CDR3 region: CASSGGPSGYNEQFF. The CDR3 nucleotides read TGTGCCAGCAGTGGCGGACCCTCGGGATACAATGAGCAGTTCTTC. The V call is TRBV6-5, the J call TRBJ2-1, with a possible D match to TRBD2 (5 bases). The CDR3 is 15 residues long. Trimming removed 5 bases from V and 4 bases from J, with 15 bases in between. CDR1 is MNHEY and CDR2 is SVGAGI in the germline V gene.

The rearrangement links TRBV12-5 to TRBJ2-7; 8 nucleotides agree with TRBD1. This CDR3 is built from 11 residues. J lost 4 bases, V lost 9 bases, and 2 bases had no gene match. Germline CDR1 is LGHNT and CDR2 is FRNRAP. The CDR3 DNA reads as TGTGCTAGCGGGACAGGTTACGAGCAGTACTTC. Amino acids: CASGTGYEQYF. The full variable domain, in which reference TRBV12-5 and TRBJ2-7 provide the parts outside the CDR3, is DARVTQTPRHKVTEMGQEVTMRCQPILGHNTVFWYRQTMMQGLELLAYFRNRAPLDDSGMPKDRFSAEMPDATLATLKIQPSEPRDSAVYFCASGTGYEQYFGPGTRLTVT.

This chain links TRBV5-1 with TRBJ1-2; the D gene is possibly TRBD1 (5 bases). In germline, CDR1 is SGHRS, CDR2 YFSETQ. The CDR3 is made up of 15 amino acids. Deletions cut 0 bases from V and 3 bases from J, with 12 bases between. CDR3 nucleotide sequence: TGCGCCAGCAGCTTGGGATCAGGGATTGACTATGGCTACACCTTC. It is translated as CASSLGSGIDYGYTF.

The chain combines TRBV14 with TRBJ1-2; 11 positions agree with TRBD1. V was pared by 1 base and J by 4 bases, with 14 bases of the junction left unmatched. CDR1 is SGHDN and CDR2 is FVKESK in the germline V gene. The CDR3 length is 19 residues. CDR3 amino acids: CASSQAGKGQGASSYGYTF. In DNA form, the CDR3 reads TGTGCCAGCAGCCAAGCTGGAAAAGGACAGGGGGCTTCTAGCTATGGCTACACCTTC. The entire variable domain, with the rest obtained from reference TRBV14 and TRBJ1-2, is as follows: EAGVTQFPSHSVIEKGQTVTLRCDPISGHDNLYWYRRVMGKEIKFLLHFVKESKQDESGMPNNRFLAERTGGTYSTLKVQPAELEDSGVYFCASSQAGKGQGASSYGYTFGSGTRLTVV.

This chain uses TRBV5-1 with TRBJ1-6; D ambiguous. The V end lost 1 base, the J end lost 2 bases, and 10 bases lay between the germline ends. This CDR3 region has 16 residues. CDR1 and CDR2 from the germline V gene are SGHRS and YFSETQ. CDR3 sequence: CASSLREVTYNSPLHF. The CDR3, as DNA: TGCGCCAGCAGCTTGAGGGAGGTTACCTATAATTCACCCCTCCACTTT. The full variable domain, with the rest looked up from reference TRBV5-1 and TRBJ1-6, is KAGVTQTPRYLIKTRGQQVTLSCSPISGHRSVSWYQQTPGQGLQFLFEYFSETQRNKGNFPGRFSGRQFSNSRSEMNVSTLELGDSALYLCASSLREVTYNSPLHFGNGTRLTVT.

The chain employs TRBV27 and TRBJ1-1, with D uncertain. Germline V gene sequence: CDR1 MNHEY, CDR2 SMNVEV (reference sequence). The CDR3 totals 14 residues. Trimming cost V 3 bases and J 5 bases, with 13 bases left between them. CDR3 loop: CASSFARGKTEAFF. The DNA of the CDR3 is TGTGCCAGCAGTTTCGCCAGAGGGAAAACTGAAGCTTTCTTT.

The chain recombines TRBV5-1 with TRBJ2-7; D unclear. With 4 bases removed from V and 1 base from J, the gap between germline ends came to 9 bases. Germline V gene data show CDR1 as SGHRS and CDR2 as YFSETQ. The CDR3 totals 13 residues. CDR3 protein: CASSPLSSYEQYF. CDR3 sequence (DNA): TGCGCCAGCAGCCCCCTGTCGTCCTACGAGCAGTACTTC.

A remark on this clone: The same CDR3 can be traced to other DNA sequences in this sample. This chain connects TRBV7-2 to TRBJ2-7, with D possibly matching TRBD1 (6 bases). The V and J ends lost 4 bases and 4 bases respectively, with 8 bases between them. Germline lookup yields CDR1 SGHTA and CDR2 FQGNSA. CDR3 size: 12 residues. The CDR3 bases are TGTGCCAGCAGCTCGAGGGGGTACGAGCAGTACTTC. Its translation: CASSSRGYEQYF.

Only a few counts were recorded for this clone. The CDR3 spells CASSFRGSGNTIYF. In nucleotides, the CDR3 is TGTGCCAGCAGTTTCCGGGGCTCTGGAAACACCATATATTTT. The rearrangement links TRBV6-5 to TRBJ1-3; unclear D gene. There are 14 residues in the CDR3. The germline V gene has CDR1 MNHEY and CDR2 SVGAGI. With 4 bases removed from V and 0 bases from J, the gap between germline ends came to 7 bases.

This chain connects TRBV25-1 to TRBJ1-2; D is possibly TRBD1 (6 bases). Germline CDR1 and CDR2: MGHDK and SYGVNS. V lost 9 bases to trimming and J lost 6 bases, with 23 bases between them. The CDR3 sequence is 15 residues long. CDR3 in amino acids: CARRGPNREGNGYTF. For the CDR3, the DNA is TGTGCCAGAAGGGGCCCTAACAGGGAAGGGAATGGCTACACCTTC.

The chain links TRBV5-1 to TRBJ1-5, with D tentatively TRBD1 (6 bases). The CDR3 spans 13 residues. In germline, CDR1 is SGHRS, CDR2 YFSETQ. Trimming took off 1 base at V and 4 bases at J, with 6 bases between the two ends. The CDR3 reads CASSLRGNQPQHF. CDR3 coding DNA: TGCGCCAGCAGCTTGAGGGGGAATCAGCCCCAGCATTTT.

The chain uses TRBV19 and TRBJ2-1, with 10 nucleotides matching TRBD1. With V trimmed by 4 bases and J by 7 bases, 7 bases remained unmatched. The CDR3 covers 15 residues. Per the germline V gene, CDR1 is LNHDA and CDR2 is SQIVND (reference sequence). CDR3 sequence: CASSKGQGFPNEQFF. CDR3 sequence (DNA): TGTGCCAGTAGTAAGGGACAGGGGTTTCCAAATGAGCAGTTCTTC.

The rearrangement uses TRBV6-5 and TRBJ1-4, with D maybe TRBD1 (5 bases). Germline V lookup: CDR1 MNHEY, CDR2 SVGAGI. The CDR3 totals 13 residues. Trimming shortened V by 8 bases and J by 11 bases, and 18 bases separated the two germline ends. CDR3: CASWVRRGGKLFF. The CDR3 nucleotides read TGTGCCAGCTGGGTACGGCGGGGCGGGAAACTGTTTTTT.

This clone was found once. The chain combines TRBV2 with TRBJ1-1; no firm D call. The CDR3 contains 12 residues. Germline V CDR1 and CDR2: SNHLY, FYNNEI. V gave up 6 bases and J gave up 3 bases, with 8 bases separating them. CDR3 in amino acids: CASSQLDTEAFF. The DNA of the CDR3 is TGTGCCAGCAGCCAACTGGACACTGAAGCTTTCTTT. The full variable domain, with the rest looked up from reference TRBV2 and TRBJ1-1, is EPEVTQTPSHQVTQMGQEVILRCVPISNHLYFYWYRQILGQKVEFLVSFYNNEISEKSEIFDDQFSVERPDGSNFTLKIRSTKLEDSAMYFCASSQLDTEAFFGQGTRLTVV.

This chain uses TRBV11-2 with TRBJ2-1; D is uncertain. Between the trimmed V and J ends, which lost 7 bases and 4 bases, there was a span of 8 bases. Per germline, CDR1 SGHAT and CDR2 FQNNGV. CDR3 length: 12 amino acids. The CDR3 nucleotides read TGTGCCAGCAAGGCGGCATACAATGAGCAGTTCTTC. The encoded protein is CASKAAYNEQFF.

This chain connects TRBV2 to TRBJ1-3; D is unclear. This CDR3 is built from 15 residues. Trimming took 6 bases from V and 2 from J, leaving 14 bases between them. Germline CDR1 SNHLY, CDR2 FYNNEI. For the CDR3, the DNA is TGTGCCAGCAGCCGAGGTAATCTCCCTGGAAACACCATATATTTT. Translating gives CASSRGNLPGNTIYF.

The V gene is TRBV18, the J gene TRBJ2-7; D is possibly TRBD1 (6 bases). The CDR3 length is 14 residues. Trimming pared 6 bases from V and 4 bases from J, leaving 16 bases between. In germline, CDR1 is KGHSH, CDR2 LQKENI. CDR3 protein: CASSPGERGYEQYF. CDR3 DNA sequence: TGTGCCAGCTCTCCAGGGGAAAGGGGATACGAGCAGTACTTC.

V and J are TRBV7-9 and TRBJ2-7; D is perhaps TRBD2 (6 bases). V lost 5 bases and J 6 bases, leaving 14 bases between the germline ends. This CDR3 has 13 amino acids. Germline loops: CDR1 SEHNR, CDR2 FQNEAQ (reference sequence). The CDR3 sequence: CASSPRRAGEQYF. CDR3 nucleotides: TGTGCCAGCAGCCCTAGGAGGGCAGGCGAGCAGTACTTC.

This chain connects TRBV19 to TRBJ1-5; D is possibly TRBD1 (6 bases). Per germline, CDR1 LNHDA and CDR2 SQIVND (reference sequence). CDR3 length: 14 residues. V was clipped by 6 bases and J by 3 bases, with 12 bases between them. The CDR3 sequence: CASSHGQINQPQHF. The CDR3 nucleotides are TGTGCCAGTAGCCACGGACAGATCAATCAGCCCCAGCATTTT.

V usage is TRBV19 and J usage is TRBJ1-5; 7 positions agree with TRBD1. The junction had 18 bases not matched to a gene; V was cut back by 6 bases and J by 7 bases. The CDR3 totals 17 residues. Germline V gene sequence: CDR1 LNHDA, CDR2 SQIVND (reference sequence). The CDR3 DNA sequence: TGTGCCAGTAGACAGGGACAGACTACCAACCCTGACCAGCCCCAGCATTTT. Translation: CASRQGQTTNPDQPQHF.

The chain joins TRBV11-2 to TRBJ2-5, with a possible D match to TRBD2 (7 bases). Trimming left V 3 bases short and J 4 bases short, with 18 bases between. Per the germline V gene, CDR1 is SGHAT and CDR2 is FQNNGV. This CDR3 contains 16 residues. CDR3 nucleotides: TGTGCCAGCAGCTTGGGGGGGGCTAGCGTTGGAGAGACCCAGTACTTC. It specifies CASSLGGASVGETQYF.

The rearrangement links TRBV6-5 to TRBJ1-2; 7 bases are a match to TRBD1. V lost 5 bases and J lost 2; bases outside the gene matches: 2. Germline V CDR1 and CDR2: MNHEY, SVGAGI. This CDR3 contains 13 residues. CDR3 loop: CASSEGQNYGYTF. The CDR3 coding sequence is TGTGCCAGCAGTGAGGGACAGAACTATGGCTACACCTTC.

This chain's CDR3 is CASSDSLYGYTF. The CDR3, as DNA: TGTGCCAGCAGTGACAGTTTATATGGCTACACCTTC. The chain recombines TRBV2 with TRBJ1-2, with D unclear. The ends were cut back, 3 bases at V and 5 bases at J, with 7 bases in the middle. Per the germline V gene, CDR1 is SNHLY and CDR2 is FYNNEI. This CDR3 region has 12 residues.